This TCR beta chain came from a study of T-cell memory formation after mild COVID-19 (dated by TCRdb to the early 2020s). Context from the whole study: TCR sequence clusters from the two donors were found to be largely donor specific. In a couple of donors, T-cell clones that expanded and contracted after mild COVID-19 were tracked by sequencing TCRalpha and TCRbeta repertoires over time. The cohort comprised two young, previously healthy adult volunteers, one female and one male. Overall study outcomes, separate from this receptor: Some responding clones were found in pre-infection memory, which suggests that pre-existing cross-reactive memory T cells took part in the SARS-CoV-2 response. Clones that contracted from day 15 to 85 showed balanced CD4/CD8 phenotypes, whereas a second wave of clones that expanded from day 15 to 37 leaned towards CD4+. Contracting CD4+ clones appeared mostly in the CM and EM memory subsets, whereas CD8+ clones were enriched in EMRA. The second-wave clones that peaked on day 37 were not confirmed to be SARS-CoV-2 specific. The study covered only two mild cases, and larger cohorts including severe cases with pre-infection samples were considered necessary.

Ficoll-Paque density gradient centrifugation was used to isolate PBMCs. A note on this clonotype: Its antigen remains undetermined. The input lacks base qualities; no much larger clone sits a single base away.

TCRdb lists the instrument as Illumina NovaSeq 6000. TCRalpha and TCRbeta cDNA libraries were built by 5'RACE with constant-segment primers, adding sample barcodes and unique molecular identifiers. RNA was extracted from every sample with Trizol reagent. Library amplification was performed in two PCR steps, and a second sample barcode and Illumina TruSeq adapters were introduced in the second step. Sequencing of the libraries was done on an Illumina NovaSeq, producing 2 x 150 bp paired-end reads. Under the source paper's analysis protocol: Demultiplexing of reads and collapsing into UMI-guided consensus sequences were performed with migec v1.2.7. Using mixcr v2.1.11, the UMI consensuses were aligned to TRA and TRB V and J templates and assembled into clonotypes. A clonotype was counted as expanded or contracted only when both edgeR and NoisET called the clonotype significant, with the noise models trained on biological replicates. For edgeR calls, the thresholds were a false discovery rate-adjusted p below 0.01 and a log2 fold-change of 1. PCA with hierarchical clustering of max-normalized trajectories of the 1000 most abundant clonotypes was used as exploratory dynamics analysis. Separately sequenced CD4+ and CD8+ repertoires were used to assign a CD4 or CD8 phenotype to each responding clone. TCRdb reworked the public reads: Q25 trimming with fastp, MiXCR clone assembly, productive beta chains retained. Identical CDR3 protein sequences are pooled into one entry, listed with their most common genes and DNA. TCRdb's processing, not the authors' own work, is the source of the V and J calls. The sample records roughly 510,000 distinct CDR3 sequences, roughly a sixth of which are singletons. Of the sample, about 8.1% falls within the top ten clones.

Reading from cysteine to phenylalanine, the CDR3 counts 15 amino acids. Only CDR3 DNA remains: 45 bases, in frame from the first base. The V end loses 3 bases and the J end loses 3 bases, and a stretch of 15 bases separates them. CDR1 SEHNR and CDR2 FQNEAQ were looked up in the germline V gene (reference sequence). Specimen: PBMCs or a T cell subset sorted from them (not recorded which). The chain employs TRBV7-9 and TRBJ2-7; no confident D gene assignment can be made. This sequence originates from an adult woman who had mild COVID-19 (a few samples of this study predate the infection). The sample titles of this study are shuffled in the database, so cell type and time point are left out; the donor was told from shared clones. Here the CDR3 is given as CASSFSSSHLYEQYF. At the DNA level, the sequence is TGTGCCAGCAGCTTCTCCAGCTCCCACCTCTACGAGCAGTACTTC.